What follows are 3 T cell receptor beta chains derived from one specimen sequenced in a study of cytomegalovirus exposure and HLA in healthy donors. Sequenced by immunoSEQ multiplex PCR; TCRdb stores in-frame clones only, minus some. The sample includes 100,000 to 120,000 clones, approximately 85% seen only once; the top ten take around 3%. Sample: PBMCs. These receptor sequences come from a woman aged 18-29 years in good health and CMV-seronegative.

In regard to this clone: This sample includes further DNA sequences coding for the same CDR3. This chain links TRBV6-4 with TRBJ2-3; TRBD2 matches 12 bases. CDR1 and CDR2 from the germline V gene are MRHNA and SNTAGT. The CDR3 loop spans 15 amino acids. V was clipped by 5 bases and J by 3 bases; unmatched bases: 3. The CDR3 protein is CASSPSGGATDTQYF. The CDR3 nucleotides are TGTGCCAGCAGTCCTAGCGGGGGGGCAACAGATACGCAGTATTTT.

This chain connects TRBV6-1 to TRBJ1-2; 7 bases map to TRBD1. The CDR3 totals 13 residues. The trim removed 6 bases at V and 4 bases at J, leaving 5 bases unmatched. CDR1 is MNHNS, CDR2 SASEGT, per germline. Here the CDR3 reads CASSQTGSYGYTF. The CDR3 region has the DNA TGTGCCAGCAGCCAGACAGGGAGCTATGGCTACACCTTC.

In DNA form, the CDR3 reads TGCGCCAGCAGCCTGAGACAGGGGGATAACTATGGCTACACCTTC. It is translated as CASSLRQGDNYGYTF. The chain joins TRBV5-1 to TRBJ1-2; 9 bases are a match to TRBD1. The V and J ends lost 4 bases and 1 base, in that order; junction bases with no gene match: 5. This CDR3 has 15 amino acids. The germline gives CDR1 SGHRS, CDR2 YFSETQ.